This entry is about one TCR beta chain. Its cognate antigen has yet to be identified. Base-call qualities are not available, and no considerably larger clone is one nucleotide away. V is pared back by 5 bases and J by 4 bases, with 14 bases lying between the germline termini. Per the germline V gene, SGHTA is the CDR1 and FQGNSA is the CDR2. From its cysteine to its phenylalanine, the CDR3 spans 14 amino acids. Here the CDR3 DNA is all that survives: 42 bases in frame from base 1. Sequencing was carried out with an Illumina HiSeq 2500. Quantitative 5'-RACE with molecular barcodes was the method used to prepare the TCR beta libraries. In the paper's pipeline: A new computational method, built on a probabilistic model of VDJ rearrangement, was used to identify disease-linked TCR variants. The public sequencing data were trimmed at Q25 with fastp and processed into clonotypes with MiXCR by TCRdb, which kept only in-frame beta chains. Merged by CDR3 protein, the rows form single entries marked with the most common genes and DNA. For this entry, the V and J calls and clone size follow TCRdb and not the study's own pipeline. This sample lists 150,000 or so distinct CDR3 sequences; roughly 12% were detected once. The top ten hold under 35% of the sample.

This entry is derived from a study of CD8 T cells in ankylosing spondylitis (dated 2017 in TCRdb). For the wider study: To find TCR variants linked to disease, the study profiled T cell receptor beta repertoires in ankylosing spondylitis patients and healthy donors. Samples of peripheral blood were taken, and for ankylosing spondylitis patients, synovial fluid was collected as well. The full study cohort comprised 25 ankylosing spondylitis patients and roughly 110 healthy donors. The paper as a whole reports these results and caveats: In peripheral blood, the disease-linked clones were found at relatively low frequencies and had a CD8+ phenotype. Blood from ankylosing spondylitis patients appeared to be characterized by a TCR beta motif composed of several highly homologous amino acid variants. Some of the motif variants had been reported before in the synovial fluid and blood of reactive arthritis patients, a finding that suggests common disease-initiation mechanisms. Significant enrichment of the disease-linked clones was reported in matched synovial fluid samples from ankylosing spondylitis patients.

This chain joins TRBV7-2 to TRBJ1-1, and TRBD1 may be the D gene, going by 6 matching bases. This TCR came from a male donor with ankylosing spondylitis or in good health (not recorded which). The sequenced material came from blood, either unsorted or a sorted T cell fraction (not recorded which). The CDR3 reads CASSRDGGATEAFF. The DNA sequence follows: TGTGCCAGCAGCAGGGACGGGGGCGCCACTGAAGCTTTCTTT.